This T cell receptor (beta chain) was sequenced during a study of shared clonotypes between healthy human individuals. Findings and limits, study-wide: Sampling covered blood only; tissue repertoires likely differ. Compared with clonotypes that all four donors shared, non-shared clonotypes had lower generation probabilities. Even with large depth, rarefaction showed that sorted-subset sequencing was incomplete.

CDR3 length: 14 residues. V trimming: 2 bases; J trimming: 5 bases; junction bases outside the gene matches: 5. The germline V gene has CDR1 ENHRY and CDR2 SYGVKD. Comment on this clone: The antigen is undetermined. The same CDR3 can be traced to other DNA sequences in this sample.

Each subset's genomic DNA was shared equally among a number of immunoSEQ plates. Produced via immunoSEQ multiplex PCR; TCRdb's table is partial and in-frame only. The repertoire holds some 2,400,000 clones, with roughly 95% as singletons. The receptor was derived from a man younger than 30 in good health. The sample comprised naive CD4+ T cells sorted from blood. Subset denoted: CD45RA+ positively selected. V and J are TRBV10-3 and TRBJ1-1, with 7 bases matching TRBD1. The DNA of the CDR3 is TGTGCCATCAGTGAGGGAGGGGGCTGGACTGAAGCTTTCTTT. As protein: CAISEGGGWTEAFF.